This TCR beta chain was sequenced in a study of T cells after yellow fever vaccination. TCRdb passed the 5' RACE reads through MiXCR, listing each CDR3 protein once. Of 300,000 to 400,000 distinct CDR3 sequences listed, roughly 4% are singletons. In germline, CDR1 is SGHVS, CDR2 FQNEAQ. Germline trimming cut 4 bases from V and 7 bases from J; bases unmatched to any gene: 8. This CDR3 has 14 amino acids. The J gene is TRBJ2-7, the V gene TRBV7-8; 9 bases map to TRBD2. The clonotype comes from a man aged 18 to 30 who received the YFV17D yellow fever vaccine. Here the sequenced sample was PBMCs, taken 5 days after the yellow fever booster vaccination. The CDR3 is CASSYRGGAREQYF. The CDR3 DNA follows: TGTGCCAGCAGCTATCGCGGGGGGGCCCGTGAGCAGTACTTC.